Presented here are 29 T cell receptor beta chains from one specimen sequenced in a study of OX40 agonist ivuxolimab in advanced cancers. Sequencing used immunoSEQ multiplex PCR; TCRdb keeps in-frame clones, though not all of them. Of 95,000 to 150,000 clones in the sample, about nine tenths were seen once. The starting material was CD4+ or CD8+ T cells sorted from blood, obtained in a trial of the OX40 agonist ivuxolimab. Source of these receptors: an adult with an advanced solid tumor such as melanoma, head and neck, liver or kidney cancer.

The chain recombines TRBV7-2 with TRBJ2-1, with D possibly TRBD2 on 6 matching bases. Deletions cut 4 bases from V and 6 bases from J, with 16 bases between. CDR3 length: 15 residues. Per the germline V gene, CDR1 is SGHTA and CDR2 is FQGNSA. CDR3 loop: CASSSPRDWGNEQFF. The CDR3 nucleotides are TGTGCCAGCAGCTCCCCCCGGGACTGGGGCAATGAGCAGTTCTTC.

This clone was seen a single time. The chain couples TRBV2 to TRBJ2-1; the D gene is possibly TRBD2 (6 bases). V was cut by 8 bases and J by 2 bases, with 19 bases left in between. In germline, CDR1 is SNHLY, CDR2 FYNNEI. The CDR3 has 16 amino acids. The CDR3 nucleotides read TGTGCCAGCTCCCGGACTGCGGGATCGGCCTACAATGAGCAGTTCTTC. Translating gives CASSRTAGSAYNEQFF. The whole variable domain, filled in from reference TRBV2 and TRBJ2-1, reads EPEVTQTPSHQVTQMGQEVILRCVPISNHLYFYWYRQILGQKVEFLVSFYNNEISEKSEIFDDQFSVERPDGSNFTLKIRSTKLEDSAMYFCASSRTAGSAYNEQFFGPGTRLTVL.

The CDR3 DNA follows: TGTGCCAGCAGTTACCTACGTGGACAACACTACGAGCAGTACTTC. Residues: CASSYLRGQHYEQYF. This chain joins TRBV6-5 and TRBJ2-7, with a possible D match to TRBD1 (5 bases). Trimming removed 2 bases from V and 3 bases from J, with 14 bases in between. Germline V gene sequence: CDR1 MNHEY, CDR2 SVGAGI. CDR3 length equals 15 residues.

Note on this clone: Distinct nucleotide sequences in the sample also encode this CDR3. The chain combines TRBV28 with TRBJ1-5; D gene unclear. The CDR3 has 17 residues. V lost 2 bases and J 1 base, leaving 15 bases between the germline ends. In germline, CDR1 is MDHEN, CDR2 SYDVKM. The chain's CDR3 is CASSLVGVGRSNQPQHF. CDR3 nucleotide sequence: TGTGCCAGCAGTTTAGTCGGGGTGGGAAGGAGCAATCAGCCCCAGCATTTT.

The gene calls are TRBV18 and TRBJ1-1; D remains ambiguous. This CDR3 is 15 amino acids long. Trimming removed 6 bases at V and 1 base at J, with 15 bases between. Germline V gives CDR1 KGHSH, CDR2 LQKENI. The CDR3 region is CASSPGSNWNTEAFF. The CDR3 nucleotides are TGTGCCAGCTCTCCCGGGAGTAATTGGAACACTGAAGCTTTCTTT.

Of note for this clone: A read error may produce the germline difference seen at one junction end. The J gene is TRBJ1-2, the V gene TRBV7-2; TRBD1 matches 7 bases. This CDR3 has 14 residues. Germline CDR1 is SGHTA and CDR2 is FQGNSA. The CDR3 region is CASSIATGPYGYTF. As DNA, the CDR3 is TGTGCCAGCAGCATAGCGACAGGGCCCTATGGCTACACCTTC.

The chain couples TRBV28 to TRBJ1-1, with 7 nucleotides matching TRBD1. In germline, CDR1 is MDHEN, CDR2 SYDVKM. The CDR3 contains 16 residues. Trimming at V came to 10 bases and at J to 0 bases, leaving 14 bases not matched to a gene. The CDR3 bases are TGTGCCACAATGCTGACGGGACAGCCCATGAACACTGAAGCTTTCTTT. Translated, it gives CATMLTGQPMNTEAFF.

V is TRBV28 and J is TRBJ2-5; D is ambiguous. Germline V gene data show CDR1 as MDHEN and CDR2 as SYDVKM. This CDR3 is built from 12 residues. The V end was cut by 5 bases, the J end by 0 bases, with 4 bases between. CDR3 coding DNA: TGTGCCAGCAGTATCGACCAAGAGACCCAGTACTTC. Its translation is CASSIDQETQYF.

The rearrangement uses TRBV10-3 and TRBJ2-7; TRBD2 is a possible D gene (6 bases). The CDR3 covers 12 residues. Germline assignment: CDR1 ENHRY and CDR2 SYGVKD. V was cut by 6 bases and J by 5 bases, with 11 bases left in between. Written as DNA, the CDR3 is TGTGCCATCAGGGGGACTGGGGACGAGCAGTACTTC. This encodes CAIRGTGDEQYF.

This chain links TRBV7-9 with TRBJ1-5, with D possibly matching TRBD1 (5 bases). Germline CDR1 is SEHNR and CDR2 is FQNEAQ (reference sequence). The CDR3 contains 14 residues. Trimming shortened V by 3 bases and J by 6 bases, and 12 bases separated the two germline ends. CDR3 nucleotides: TGTGCCAGCAGCTTGGGGGATGGAGCTCAGCCCCAGCATTTT. Translation: CASSLGDGAQPQHF.

This chain uses TRBV19 with TRBJ2-1; 10 bases agree with TRBD2. The germline gives CDR1 LNHDA, CDR2 SQIVND (reference sequence). After removal of 3 bases from V and 4 bases from J, the junction contained 6 bases not matched to a gene. CDR3 size: 16 residues. In DNA, the CDR3 is TGTGCCAGTAGTATCCGAGCGGGAGGGCTTTACAATGAGCAGTTCTTC. As protein: CASSIRAGGLYNEQFF.

The chain employs TRBV25-1 and TRBJ2-1; D gene uncertain. The germline gives CDR1 MGHDK, CDR2 SYGVNS. CDR3 length equals 13 residues. Trimming took off 8 bases at V and 0 bases at J, with 8 bases between the two ends. CDR3 sequence (DNA): TGTGCCAGCGCAGGCTACTCCTACAATGAGCAGTTCTTC. Protein: CASAGYSYNEQFF.

The J gene is TRBJ2-5, the V gene TRBV11-2, with D possibly being TRBD1 (6 bases). V gave up 6 bases and J gave up 11 bases, with 22 bases separating them. This CDR3 is built from 14 residues. Per the germline V gene, CDR1 is SGHAT and CDR2 is FQNNGV. This CDR3 is CASSPLVQGLEQYF. The CDR3 DNA reads TGTGCCAGCAGTCCTTTGGTACAGGGCCTTGAGCAGTACTTC.

This clone came up once. The chain employs TRBV18 and TRBJ1-1, with a tentative D call TRBD1 (6 bases). This CDR3 is built from 16 residues. V lost 0 bases and J 3 bases, leaving 14 bases between the germline ends. Germline loops: CDR1 KGHSH, CDR2 LQKENI. The CDR3 sequence is CASSPPGGLRDTEAFF. The CDR3 DNA is TGTGCCAGCTCACCACCGGGGGGGCTTCGGGACACTGAAGCTTTCTTT.

This rearrangement joins TRBV29-1 to TRBJ1-2, with D perhaps matching TRBD1 (5 bases). CDR1 SQVTM and CDR2 ANQGSEA come from the germline V gene. The CDR3 totals 12 residues. V lost 2 bases, J lost 4 bases, and 8 bases lay in between. CDR3 residues: CSVEPQGYGYTF. The CDR3 nucleotides are TGCAGCGTTGAACCGCAGGGCTATGGCTACACCTTC.

The chain recombines TRBV18 with TRBJ2-5; no clear D. The V gene lost 3 bases and the J gene lost 4 bases, with 12 bases spanning the gap. Germline V lookup: CDR1 KGHSH, CDR2 LQKENI. This CDR3 is built from 14 residues. CDR3 protein: CASSPPDKVETQYF. The DNA of the CDR3 is TGTGCCAGCTCACCGCCCGACAAGGTAGAGACCCAGTACTTC.

The table lists this clone with a few counts. The rearrangement uses TRBV5-1 and TRBJ2-1; 8 bases are a match to TRBD2. Germline-derived CDR1 and CDR2 are SGHRS and YFSETQ. CDR3 size: 16 residues. The trim removed 0 bases at V and 7 bases at J, leaving 9 bases unmatched. This CDR3 reads CASSLGEAGLGNEQFF. As DNA, the CDR3 is TGCGCCAGCAGCTTGGGGGAAGCGGGACTAGGGAATGAGCAGTTCTTC.

This clone was detected only once. The chain is built from TRBV19 and TRBJ2-7; D may correspond to TRBD1 or TRBD2 (5 bases each). CDR1 and CDR2 (germline): LNHDA, SQIVND (reference sequence). V was pared by 4 bases and J by 0 bases, with 10 bases between. The CDR3 has 14 residues. Here the CDR3 reads CASSRDLNSYEQYF. For the CDR3, the DNA is TGTGCCAGTAGTAGGGACCTCAACTCCTACGAGCAGTACTTC.

V and J are TRBV7-9 and TRBJ2-5; 8 positions match TRBD2. The CDR3 is 15 residues long. Trimming at V came to 5 bases and at J to 5 bases, leaving 10 bases not matched to a gene. The germline CDR1 and CDR2 sequences are SEHNR and FQNEAQ (reference sequence). For the CDR3, the DNA is TGTGCCAGCAGCATCACCGGGACTAGGCGGGAGACCCAGTACTTC. Its protein product is CASSITGTRRETQYF.

The rearrangement links TRBV5-4 to TRBJ2-5, with TRBD1 matching over 8 bases. With the DNA end fitting TRBJ2-7 better, the J assignment may be wrong. CDR3 length: 15 residues. CDR1 is SGHNT and CDR2 is YYREEE in the germline V gene (reference sequence). This CDR3 reads CASSLGGDRSYEQYF. The CDR3 DNA reads as TGTGCCAGCAGCTTGGGAGGGGACAGGTCCTACGAGCAGTACTTC.

The rearrangement uses TRBV9 and TRBJ1-1; possibly TRBD1 for D (5 bases). CDR1 and CDR2 from the germline V gene are SGDLS and YYNGEE. Trimming removed 0 bases at V and 0 bases at J, with 9 bases between. The CDR3 has 15 amino acids. The CDR3 loop reads CASSVVQGVNTEAFF. CDR3 DNA: TGTGCCAGCAGCGTAGTTCAGGGAGTGAACACTGAAGCTTTCTTT.

The chain recombines TRBV10-1 with TRBJ2-2; TRBD2 aligns across 8 bases. The CDR3 is 16 amino acids. Germline V gene sequence: CDR1 WNHNN, CDR2 SYGVQD (reference sequence). V lost 5 bases to trimming and J lost 6 bases; unmatched junction nucleotides: 11. Written as DNA, the CDR3 is TGCGCCAGCAGTCCAACCAGCGGGAGTACGGCCGGGGAGCTGTTTTTT. Translation: CASSPTSGSTAGELFF.

This rearrangement joins TRBV5-4 to TRBJ1-1; 9 bases line up with TRBD1. J was trimmed by 4 bases and V by 4 bases; bases with no gene match: 11. CDR3 length: 16 residues. CDR1 is SGHNT, CDR2 YYREEE, per germline (reference sequence). The CDR3 DNA follows: TGTGCCAGCAGCGCAGCATACCAGACAGGGGGCACTGAAGCTTTCTTT. It is translated as CASSAAYQTGGTEAFF.

V gene TRBV6-5 combines with J gene TRBJ2-3, with D possibly matching TRBD2 (6 bases). The CDR3 sequence is 15 residues long. Trimming took 6 bases from V and 1 from J, leaving 14 bases between them. The germline gives CDR1 MNHEY, CDR2 SVGAGI. This CDR3 reads CASSSTGGRTDTQYF. The DNA of the CDR3 is TGTGCCAGCAGCTCTACCGGGGGACGCACAGATACGCAGTATTTT.

The gene calls are TRBV5-1 and TRBJ2-3; 10 bases agree with TRBD2. CDR1 and CDR2 from the germline V gene are SGHRS and YFSETQ. V was clipped by 3 bases and J by 3 bases; unmatched bases: 7. This CDR3 spans 16 amino acids. In DNA form, the CDR3 reads TGCGCCAGCAGCTGGACTAGCGGTGGGGGTACAGATACGCAGTATTTT. This gives the protein CASSWTSGGGTDTQYF.

The rearrangement links TRBV19 to TRBJ2-3; TRBD2 matches 11 bases. The CDR3 is 17 amino acids. J gave up 0 bases and V 3 bases, and 5 bases lay outside the gene matches. CDR1 and CDR2 (germline): LNHDA, SQIVND (reference sequence). CDR3 DNA: TGTGCCAGTAGTATCGGCGGGACTAGCGGTAGCACAGATACGCAGTATTTT. It is translated as CASSIGGTSGSTDTQYF.

On this clone: Within the sample, other DNA sequences also encode this same CDR3. This chain uses TRBV9 with TRBJ2-1, with 10 bases matching TRBD2. This CDR3 is built from 15 residues. Germline values: CDR1 SGDLS, CDR2 YYNGEE. With V trimmed by 0 bases and J by 5 bases, 2 bases remained unmatched. The CDR3 loop is CASSVELAGNNEQFF. In nucleotides, the CDR3 is TGTGCCAGCAGCGTAGAACTAGCGGGAAACAATGAGCAGTTCTTC.

The J gene is TRBJ2-7, the V gene TRBV7-2, with TRBD2 matching 7 bases. V lost 1 base to trimming and J lost 2 bases; unmatched junction nucleotides: 8. CDR3 size: 16 residues. Germline values: CDR1 SGHTA, CDR2 FQGNSA. For the CDR3, the DNA is TGTGCCAGCAGCTTAGTGGCTAGCGGTTTTCCCTACGAGCAGTACTTC. This encodes CASSLVASGFPYEQYF.

The chain recombines TRBV6-1 with TRBJ1-1, with D tentatively TRBD1 (5 bases). The CDR3 runs to 16 residues. The germline V gene encodes CDR1 MNHNS and CDR2 SASEGT. V was trimmed by 0 bases and J by 0 bases, leaving 11 bases between them. This chain's CDR3 is CASSEAAPGLNTEAFF. As DNA, the CDR3 is TGTGCCAGCAGTGAAGCGGCTCCAGGGCTGAACACTGAAGCTTTCTTT.